A single T cell receptor (beta chain) is shown here with its context. Patients at the Seattle site were enrolled during active infection and followed longitudinally. These data come from a study of blood T cell repertoires in COVID-19. Study context: From the United States, Italy and Spain came samples of acute and convalescent COVID-19. T cells, B-cell-depleted T cells, or PBMCs supplied cDNA or gDNA.

The CDR3 consists of 17 residues. V was cut by 4 bases and J by 7 bases, with 23 bases left in between. Germline-derived CDR1 and CDR2 are SGHRS and YFSETQ. In the original analysis: For nucleated cells, counts were estimated from reference gene primer amplification. Clones were read by immunoSEQ multiplex PCR, and TCRdb kept only the in-frame ones, dropping some. That table furnishes V, J and clone size, whereas the DNA furnished D and trimming. The sample has about 230,000 clones, around 86% seen once. This receptor was obtained from a man in his fifties or sixties with COVID-19, enrolled during active disease. The rearrangement uses TRBV5-1 and TRBJ2-2, with D maybe TRBD2 (6 bases). The specimen was peripheral blood. CDR3 region: CASSPGLRAGEVGELFF. In DNA, the CDR3 is TGCGCCAGCAGCCCTGGCTTGCGAGCCGGGGAGGTCGGGGAGCTGTTTTTT.